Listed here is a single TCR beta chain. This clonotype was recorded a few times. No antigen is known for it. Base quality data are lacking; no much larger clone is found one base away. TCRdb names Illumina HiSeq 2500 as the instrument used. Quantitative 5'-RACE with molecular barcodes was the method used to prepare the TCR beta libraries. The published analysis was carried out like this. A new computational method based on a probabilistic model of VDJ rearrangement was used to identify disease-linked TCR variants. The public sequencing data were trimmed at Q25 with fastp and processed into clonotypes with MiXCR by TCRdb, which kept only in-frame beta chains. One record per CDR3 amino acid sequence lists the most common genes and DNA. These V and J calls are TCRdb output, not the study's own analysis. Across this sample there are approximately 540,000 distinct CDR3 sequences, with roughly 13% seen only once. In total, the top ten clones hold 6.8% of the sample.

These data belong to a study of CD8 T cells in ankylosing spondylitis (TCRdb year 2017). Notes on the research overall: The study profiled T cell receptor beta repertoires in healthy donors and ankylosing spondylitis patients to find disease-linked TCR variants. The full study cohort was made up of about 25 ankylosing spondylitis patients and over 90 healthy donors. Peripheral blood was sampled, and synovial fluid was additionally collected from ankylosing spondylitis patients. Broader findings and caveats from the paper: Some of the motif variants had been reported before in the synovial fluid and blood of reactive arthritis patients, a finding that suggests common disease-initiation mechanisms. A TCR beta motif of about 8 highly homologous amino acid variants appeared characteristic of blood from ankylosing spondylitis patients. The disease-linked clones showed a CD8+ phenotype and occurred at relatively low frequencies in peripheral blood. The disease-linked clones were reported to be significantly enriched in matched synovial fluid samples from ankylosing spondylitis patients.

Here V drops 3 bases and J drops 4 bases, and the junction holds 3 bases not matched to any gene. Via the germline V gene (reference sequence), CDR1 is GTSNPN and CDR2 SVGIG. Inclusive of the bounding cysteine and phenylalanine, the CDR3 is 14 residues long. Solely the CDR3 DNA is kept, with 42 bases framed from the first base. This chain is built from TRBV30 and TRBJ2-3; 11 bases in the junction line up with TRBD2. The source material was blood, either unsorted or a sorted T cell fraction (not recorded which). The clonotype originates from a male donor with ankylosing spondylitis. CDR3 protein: CAWRLAGGSDTQYF. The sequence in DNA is TGTGCCTGGAGGCTAGCGGGAGGTTCAGATACGCAGTATTTT.